Listed here is a single T cell receptor beta chain. Its antigen specificity is not known. Base qualities are missing; no much larger clone stands one base away. Sample time point, as interpreted from the label and publication: baseline, week 1 (first vaccination visit). The treatment or condition label here, explained by the study, means: pre-vaccination baseline after standard-of-care therapy. The donors had newly diagnosed IDH1-mutant astrocytomas of WHO grade 3 or 4 that showed loss of nuclear ATRX. The samples were drawn from NOA16, a multicentre, single-arm, open-label phase I trial in Germany that tested a mutant IDH1 peptide vaccine in humans for the first time. Blood drawn at visit V03 was used as the baseline sample for immunogenicity testing. Genomic DNA for TCRB sequencing was extracted from EDTA blood using the DNeasy Blood and Tissue Kit. The data are from a study of a mutant IDH1 vaccine in newly diagnosed glioma (dated by TCRdb to about 2021). About the study as a whole: The approximately 32 treated patients were approximately 60% male and roughly 38% female, with a mean age of about 43 years. Before enrollment, most patients had been given radiochemotherapy with temozolomide as standard therapy, while the rest had received either radiotherapy alone or temozolomide alone. Peripheral blood was drawn at six visits: V03 (baseline), V05, V07, V10, V12 and V13. Longitudinal TCRB deep sequencing was done for some 25 treated patients, wherever samples were available for exploratory analyses. The research as a whole found: Immune responses induced by the vaccine were seen in around 93% of patients across multiple MHC alleles. Selection of PBMC samples for TCRB deep sequencing was based on availability. It was noted by the authors that analyses of patient blood samples could not be reproduced owing to sample limitations. Changes in the top peripheral T cell clonotypes picked up by TCRB sequencing did not appear to be linked to pseudoprogression.

The CDR3 contains 14 residues, cysteine and phenylalanine counted. Just the 42-base CDR3 DNA is kept, in frame starting at base 1. As encoded in the germline V gene (reference sequence), CDR1 is LNHDA while CDR2 is SQIVND. The germline ends are 14 bases apart after V is trimmed by 11 bases and J by 0 bases. The library came from the immunoSEQ multiplex PCR assay. The hsTCRB Kit was used according to the manufacturer's protocol to amplify rearranged TCR beta chain sequences. An Illumina MiSeq was used to sequence the TCRB libraries. In the source study's methods: The kit vendor's proprietary platform handled demultiplexing, trimming and gene mapping. TCRdb stores this immuneACCESS table with in-frame sequences only. Part of the clones is absent; in the studies checked, under half of the shortfall reflects unresolved V genes, and no reason is known for the rest. D and trimming come from the DNA, and the V and J calls and clone size come from that table. The sample table lists tens of thousands of clones, around 79% of them with a count of one. The ten largest clones take up about 5.2% of the sample.

The TCR sequence derives from a man aged 35 to 55 with glioma. Some clones in this sample may be carry-over from other donors' samples. Source: PBMCs, taken from a glioma patient treated with radiotherapy, temozolomide or both. The rearrangement joined TRBV19 to TRBJ2-1; TRBD2 is a possible D gene, resting on 5 matching bases. In nucleotides, the sequence is TGTGCCTCCAAAGCGGCTAGCTCCTACAATGAGCAGTTCTTC. This codes for CASKAASSYNEQFF.